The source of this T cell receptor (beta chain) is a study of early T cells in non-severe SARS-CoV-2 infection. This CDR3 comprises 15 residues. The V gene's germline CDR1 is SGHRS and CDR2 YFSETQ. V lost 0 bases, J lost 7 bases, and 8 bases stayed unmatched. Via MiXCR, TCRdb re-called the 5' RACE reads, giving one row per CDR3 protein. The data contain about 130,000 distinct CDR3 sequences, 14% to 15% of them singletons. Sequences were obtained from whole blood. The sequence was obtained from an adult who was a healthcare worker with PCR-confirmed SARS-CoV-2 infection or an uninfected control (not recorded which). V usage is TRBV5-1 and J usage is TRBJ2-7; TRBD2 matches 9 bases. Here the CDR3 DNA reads TGCGCCAGCAGCTTGGATCTGCGGGGGGGCGATGAGCAGTACTTC. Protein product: CASSLDLRGGDEQYF.